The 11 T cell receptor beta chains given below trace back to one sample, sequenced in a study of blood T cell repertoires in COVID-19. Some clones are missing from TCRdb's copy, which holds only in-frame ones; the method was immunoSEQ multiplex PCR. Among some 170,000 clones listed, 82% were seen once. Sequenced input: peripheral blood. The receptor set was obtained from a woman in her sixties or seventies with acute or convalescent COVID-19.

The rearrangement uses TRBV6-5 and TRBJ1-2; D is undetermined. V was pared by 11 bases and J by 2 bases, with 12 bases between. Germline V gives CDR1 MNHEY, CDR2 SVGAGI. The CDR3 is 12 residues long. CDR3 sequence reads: CAGSPGNYGYTF. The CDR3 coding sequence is TGTGCCGGTTCCCCGGGGAACTATGGCTACACCTTC.

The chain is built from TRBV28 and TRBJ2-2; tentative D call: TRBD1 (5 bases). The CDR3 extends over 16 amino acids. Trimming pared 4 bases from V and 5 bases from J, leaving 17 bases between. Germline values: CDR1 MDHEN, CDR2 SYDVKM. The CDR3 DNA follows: TGTGCCAGCAGTTCTCGGTGGGGCAGAGGAACCGGGGAGCTGTTTTTT. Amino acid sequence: CASSSRWGRGTGELFF. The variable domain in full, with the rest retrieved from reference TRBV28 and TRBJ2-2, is DVKVTQSSRYLVKRTGEKVFLECVQDMDHENMFWYRQDPGLGLRLIYFSYDVKMKEKGDIPEGYSVSREKKERFSLILESASTNQTSMYLCASSSRWGRGTGELFFGEGSRLTVL.

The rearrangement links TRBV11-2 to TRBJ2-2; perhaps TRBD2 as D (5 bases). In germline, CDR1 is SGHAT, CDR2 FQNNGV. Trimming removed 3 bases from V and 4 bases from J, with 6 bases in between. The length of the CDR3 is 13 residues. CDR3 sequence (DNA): TGTGCCAGCAGCTTCGGGGTCACCGGGGAGCTGTTTTTT. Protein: CASSFGVTGELFF.

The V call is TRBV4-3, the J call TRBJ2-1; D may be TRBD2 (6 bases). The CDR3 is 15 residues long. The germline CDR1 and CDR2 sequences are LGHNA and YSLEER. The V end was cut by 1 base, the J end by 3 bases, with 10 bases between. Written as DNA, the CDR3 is TGCGCCAGCAGCCAAGGACTAGGGCTCTACAATGAGCAGTTCTTC. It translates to CASSQGLGLYNEQFF.

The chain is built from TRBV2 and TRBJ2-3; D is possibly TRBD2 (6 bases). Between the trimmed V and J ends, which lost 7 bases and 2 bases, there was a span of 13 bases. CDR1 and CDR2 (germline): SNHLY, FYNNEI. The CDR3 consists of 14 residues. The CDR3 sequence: CASIRGENTDTQYF. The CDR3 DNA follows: TGTGCCAGCATCCGCGGGGAGAACACAGATACGCAGTATTTT.

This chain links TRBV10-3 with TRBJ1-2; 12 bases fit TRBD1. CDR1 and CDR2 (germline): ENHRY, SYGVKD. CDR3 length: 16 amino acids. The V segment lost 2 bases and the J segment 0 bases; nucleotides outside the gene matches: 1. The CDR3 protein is CAISEGDRGPNYGYTF. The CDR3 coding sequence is TGTGCCATCAGTGAGGGGGACAGGGGGCCTAACTATGGCTACACCTTC.

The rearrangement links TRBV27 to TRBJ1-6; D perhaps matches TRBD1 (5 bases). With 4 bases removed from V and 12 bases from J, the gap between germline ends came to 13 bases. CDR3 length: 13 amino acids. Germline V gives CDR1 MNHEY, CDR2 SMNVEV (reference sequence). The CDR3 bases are TGTGCCAGCAGTTCCAGGGAAGGGGTACCCCTCCACTTT. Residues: CASSSREGVPLHF.

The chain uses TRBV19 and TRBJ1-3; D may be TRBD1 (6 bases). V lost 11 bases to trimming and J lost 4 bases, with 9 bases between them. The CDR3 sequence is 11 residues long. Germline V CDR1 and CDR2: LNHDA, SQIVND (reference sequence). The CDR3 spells CAEDRGNTIYF. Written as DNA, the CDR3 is TGTGCCGAAGACAGGGGAAACACCATATATTTT.

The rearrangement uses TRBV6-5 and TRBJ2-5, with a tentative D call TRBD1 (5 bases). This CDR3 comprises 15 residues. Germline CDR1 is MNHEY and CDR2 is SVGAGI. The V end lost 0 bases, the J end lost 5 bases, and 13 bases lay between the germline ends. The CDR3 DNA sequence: TGTGCCAGCAGTTACTCGTCCCAGGGTCGGGAGACCCAGTACTTC. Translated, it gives CASSYSSQGRETQYF.

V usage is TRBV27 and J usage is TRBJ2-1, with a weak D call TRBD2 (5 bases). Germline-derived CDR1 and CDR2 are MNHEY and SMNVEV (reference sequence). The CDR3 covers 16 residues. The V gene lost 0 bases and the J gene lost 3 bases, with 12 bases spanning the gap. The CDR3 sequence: CASSLSGLAFYNEQFF. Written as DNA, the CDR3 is TGTGCCAGCAGTTTATCTGGTCTAGCATTCTACAATGAGCAGTTCTTC.

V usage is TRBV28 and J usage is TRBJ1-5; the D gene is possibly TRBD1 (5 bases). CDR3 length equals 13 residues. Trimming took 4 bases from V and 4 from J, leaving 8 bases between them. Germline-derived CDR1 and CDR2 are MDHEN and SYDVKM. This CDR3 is CASSWGLNQPQHF. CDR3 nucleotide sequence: TGTGCCAGCAGTTGGGGACTGAATCAGCCCCAGCATTTT. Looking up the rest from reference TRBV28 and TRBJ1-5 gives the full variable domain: DVKVTQSSRYLVKRTGEKVFLECVQDMDHENMFWYRQDPGLGLRLIYFSYDVKMKEKGDIPEGYSVSREKKERFSLILESASTNQTSMYLCASSWGLNQPQHFGDGTRLSIL.